This T cell receptor beta chain was identified during a study of cytomegalovirus exposure and HLA in healthy donors. In the study overall: Per a later analysis, the roughly 680 first-cohort and 110 or so validation repertoires shared one platform.

The CDR3 runs 13 residues. CDR1 SGHRS and CDR2 YFSETQ come from the germline V gene. Trimming cost V 5 bases and J 2 bases, with 10 bases left between them. TCRdb's table, derived via immunoSEQ multiplex PCR, lists solely in-frame clones and lacks some. The sample gives about 160,000 clones, approximately 90% of which show up once; around 3% is in the top ten. Points on this clone: The antigen is unknown.

Study outcomes and limitations: There were around 160 TCR beta chains listed as cytomegalovirus-associated. Most TCR sequences were rare, but some public TCRs occurred in many donors. In vitro testing confirmed a few CMV-associated chains as specific for CMV antigens.

The TCR comes from a man aged 18 to 29 in good health and CMV-seronegative. The chain couples TRBV5-1 to TRBJ1-2; possibly TRBD1 for D (6 bases). Sequencing was done on a sample of PBMCs. The CDR3 nucleotides read TGCGCCAGCAGTCCAACAGGGAACTATGGCTACACCTTC. Protein sequence: CASSPTGNYGYTF.